Below, one T cell receptor (delta chain) is given with its context. Its antigen is not identified. A read error is possible here, since a much larger clone lies one base away. The data were taken from a study of delta chains in infants with herpesvirus infections. Study-wide results and caveats: Possibly, this public clonotype is present below detection in uninfected infants. Later infection age appeared linked to lower public-clonotype frequency among Vdelta1 cells.

This CDR3 has 23 residues. Germline V gene data show CDR1 as TSWWSYY and CDR2 as QGS. Reverse transcription of PBMC RNA used primers specific for the gamma and delta chains. TCRdb applied CATT to the RT-PCR reads for clone calling. The sample has 2,500 to 3,500 delta-chain clones, about 33% seen once. The chain couples TRDV1 to TRDJ1; 11 nucleotides match TRDD3. The sequences come from peripheral blood, collected at time point 3 of longitudinal follow-up. This TCR derives from a human donor who was a Ugandan infant, either HIV-exposed or HIV-unexposed (not recorded which). CDR3: CALGERYPLMYWGIKSSTVKLIF. The CDR3 DNA is TGTGCTCTTGGGGAACGGTACCCCCTAATGTACTGGGGGATAAAGTCAAGCACCGTTAAACTCATCTTT.